The T cell receptor (beta chain) described here comes from a study of blood T cell repertoires in COVID-19. Study-level information: The United States, Italy and Spain were the sources of the acute and convalescent COVID-19 samples. PBMCs, B-cell-depleted T cells, or T cells were the source of the cDNA or gDNA that made up the material.

Original data processing: Nucleated cell counts were estimated from reference gene primer amplification. Clones were read by immunoSEQ multiplex PCR, and TCRdb kept only the in-frame ones, dropping some. The DNA was the basis for D and trimming; V, J and clone size are from that table. Altogether 60,000 to 75,000 clones are present, around 87% being singletons, with the ten largest covering around 5%. The CDR3 extends over 13 amino acids. V lost 2 bases, J lost 4 bases, and 8 bases lay in between. Germline CDR1 is MDHEN and CDR2 is SYDVKM. This receptor was taken from a man between 50 and 59 years old with active COVID-19. The V call is TRBV28, the J call TRBJ1-1; no definite D call. Sequenced: peripheral blood. CDR3 nucleotides: TGTGCCAGCAGTTTAGAACAGTTCACTGAAGCTTTCTTT. This translates into CASSLEQFTEAFF. Combining the CDR3 with reference TRBV28 and TRBJ1-1 gives the whole variable domain DVKVTQSSRYLVKRTGEKVFLECVQDMDHENMFWYRQDPGLGLRLIYFSYDVKMKEKGDIPEGYSVSREKKERFSLILESASTNQTSMYLCASSLEQFTEAFFGQGTRLTVV.